The sequence of this TCR beta chain was determined in a study of identical twins. TCRdb ran MiXCR on the 5' RACE reads and lists one entry per CDR3 protein. In the table there are 450,000 or so distinct CDR3 sequences, roughly 24% of which are singletons. V dropped 4 bases and J dropped 9 bases, with 9 bases sitting between them. In germline, CDR1 is KGHDR, CDR2 SFDVKD. The CDR3 consists of 12 residues. A few counts support this clonotype. This same sample was also taken into another study, of T cells expressing NK-cell markers. That publication notes: HCMV seropositivity marked most of the eight sequenced donors; one was seronegative.

V and J are TRBV24-1 and TRBJ2-1; D uncertain. The source of this sequence is a woman aged 18-29 years in good health. The sample was CD4+ T cells sorted from blood. The CDR3 nucleotides read TGTGCCACCAGTGAGTCCGCAAGTGAGCAGTTCTTC. Its translation is CATSESASEQFF.